The TCR beta chain described here comes from a study of blood T cell repertoires in COVID-19. The V gene lost 8 bases and the J gene lost 0 bases, with 16 bases spanning the gap. The CDR3 sequence is 16 residues long. The V gene's germline CDR1 is LNHDA and CDR2 SQIVND (reference sequence). This study enrolled people aged about 18 to 95 from about 24 US geographic areas. Cohorts were based on clinical histories the participants reported. In the authors' methods: Amplified reference gene primers provided the basis for estimating nucleated cell counts. The repertoire was sequenced with immunoSEQ multiplex PCR; TCRdb's copy has only in-frame clones and lacks some. V and J calls and clone size are copied from that table; D and trimming were computed from the DNA. The table shows about 260,000 clones, with roughly four fifths occurring only once.

This receptor was obtained from a man under 40 with acute COVID-19. The chain uses TRBV19 and TRBJ2-2, with TRBD1 as a possible D gene (6 bases). The specimen was PBMCs or T cells enriched from blood (not recorded which). The CDR3 coding sequence is TGTGCCAGTGGATTCATGGGACACCCGAACACCGGGGAGCTGTTTTTT. As protein: CASGFMGHPNTGELFF. Together with reference TRBV19 and TRBJ2-2, the CDR3 gives the full variable domain: DGGITQSPKYLFRKEGQNVTLSCEQNLNHDAMYWYRQDPGQGLRLIYYSQIVNDFQKGDIAEGYSVSREKKESFPLTVTSAQKNPTAFYLCASGFMGHPNTGELFFGEGSRLTVL.